Following are 29 T cell receptor beta chains from one sample sequenced in a study of shared clonotypes between healthy human individuals. Assay: immunoSEQ multiplex PCR; the TCRdb copy retains only in-frame clones and omits some. The sample lists approximately 330,000 clones; about 73% were seen once. Sample: memory CD4+ T cells sorted from blood. The sample's subset: CD45RA-negative fraction. The receptors shown here come from a man aged 30 to 39 in good health.

This chain uses TRBV9 with TRBJ2-5, with D possibly being TRBD1 (5 bases). Matching the DNA end better, TRBJ2-7 makes the J call doubtful. This CDR3 is built from 15 residues. Germline V gene sequence: CDR1 SGDLS, CDR2 YYNGEE. This chain's CDR3 is CASSVGTTQGYEQYF. The CDR3 bases are TGTGCCAGCAGCGTAGGGACCACTCAGGGATACGAGCAGTACTTC.

This clone turned up a few times. The chain joins TRBV4-2 to TRBJ2-7, with 10 bases matching TRBD2. Germline values: CDR1 LGHNA, CDR2 YNFKEQ. CDR3 size: 13 residues. J was trimmed by 12 bases and V by 4 bases; bases with no gene match: 9. The CDR3 reads CASSPKREGLRYF. The CDR3 DNA reads as TGTGCCAGCAGCCCTAAGCGGGAGGGGCTCAGGTACTTC.

V gene TRBV14 combines with J gene TRBJ1-2; maybe TRBD1 (5 bases). The germline gives CDR1 SGHDN, CDR2 FVKESK. The V gene lost 1 base and the J gene lost 8 bases, with 14 bases spanning the gap. The CDR3 contains 14 residues. CDR3: CASSQAGTEYGYTF. CDR3 sequence (DNA): TGTGCCAGCAGCCAAGCCGGGACGGAGTACGGCTACACCTTC.

This clone showed up just once. This chain connects TRBV5-4 to TRBJ2-3, with TRBD2 identical over 11 bases. Germline values: CDR1 SGHNT, CDR2 YYREEE (reference sequence). The CDR3 spans 16 residues. V lost 3 bases to trimming and J lost 7 bases; unmatched junction nucleotides: 10. The CDR3 region is CASSSPLAGVRYTQYF. CDR3 nucleotide sequence: TGTGCCAGCAGCTCCCCACTAGCGGGAGTAAGGTATACGCAGTATTTT.

The chain links TRBV7-8 to TRBJ2-5; D not certain. Germline CDR1 reads SGHVS; CDR2 reads FQNEAQ. The CDR3 is 13 residues long. V lost 2 bases and J lost 3, with 7 bases in between. Here the CDR3 DNA reads TGTGCCAGCAGCTTAAGGTCAGAAGAGACCCAGTACTTC. Protein product: CASSLRSEETQYF.

The chain is built from TRBV7-2 and TRBJ2-3; 8 bases are shared with TRBD2. The CDR3 runs to 16 residues. CDR1 is SGHTA and CDR2 is FQGNSA in the germline V gene. The V and J ends lost 5 bases and 2 bases, in that order; junction bases with no gene match: 9. The CDR3: CASSPPGLATTDTQYF. In nucleotides, the CDR3 is TGTGCCAGCAGCCCACCCGGACTAGCAACCACAGATACGCAGTATTTT.

V is TRBV28 and J is TRBJ2-4, with D tentatively TRBD1 or TRBD2 (5 bases each). Trimming left V 2 bases short and J 4 bases short, with 12 bases between. Germline CDR1 MDHEN, CDR2 SYDVKM. The CDR3 loop spans 15 amino acids. CDR3 sequence reads: CASSLPRERKNIQYF. The DNA for the CDR3 is TGTGCCAGCAGTTTACCCAGGGAGAGGAAAAACATTCAGTACTTC.

This rearrangement joins TRBV6-9 to TRBJ2-7; 12 nucleotides match TRBD1. CDR3 length equals 15 residues. V trimming: 5 bases; J trimming: 1 base; junction bases outside the gene matches: 3. Germline V gene data show CDR1 as MNHGY and CDR2 as SVAAGI. CDR3 protein: CASSGDRGRSYEQYF. DNA of the CDR3: TGTGCCAGCAGTGGGGACAGGGGGCGTTCCTACGAGCAGTACTTC.

This clone occurred a few times. This sequence joins TRBV2 and TRBJ1-2; D unclear. From germline, CDR1 is SNHLY and CDR2 FYNNEI. The CDR3 length is 14 residues. V lost 0 bases and J lost 4, with 9 bases in between. CDR3 DNA sequence: TGTGCCAGCAGTGAAGCAGCCGCGGGCTATGGCTACACCTTC. Translation gives CASSEAAAGYGYTF.

The V and J genes are TRBV6-1 and TRBJ2-7; perhaps TRBD2 as D (7 bases). The V end was cut by 3 bases, the J end by 1 base, with 16 bases between. The CDR3 length is 16 residues. Germline V lookup: CDR1 MNHNS, CDR2 SASEGT. The CDR3 is CASSDPGGTTSYEQYF. The CDR3 DNA sequence: TGTGCCAGCAGTGATCCCGGGGGGACAACTTCCTACGAGCAGTACTTC.

The chain combines TRBV29-1 with TRBJ1-1, with D perhaps matching TRBD1 (6 bases). Looked up from germline, CDR1 is SQVTM and CDR2 is ANQGSEA. V gave up 5 bases and J gave up 8 bases, with 18 bases separating them. The CDR3 length is 13 residues. CDR3 nucleotides: TGCAGCGTTTTGCGACAGGATACGAGAGAAGCTTTCTTT. Translated: CSVLRQDTREAFF.

V is TRBV5-1 and J is TRBJ2-5, with D perhaps matching TRBD1 or TRBD2 (6 bases each). V was trimmed by 4 bases and J by 3 bases, leaving 10 bases between them. This CDR3 contains 13 residues. CDR1 SGHRS and CDR2 YFSETQ come from the germline V gene. CDR3 sequence reads: CASSPGAKETQYF. The CDR3 DNA reads TGCGCCAGCAGCCCGGGGGCAAAAGAGACCCAGTACTTC.

J is TRBJ1-1 and V is TRBV19; D uncertain. Germline CDR1 is LNHDA and CDR2 is SQIVND (reference sequence). V lost 10 bases and J 0 bases, leaving 18 bases between the germline ends. The CDR3 has 15 amino acids. CDR3 sequence: CAITTGGSLNTEAFF. The CDR3 nucleotides are TGTGCCATCACGACGGGAGGGTCATTGAACACTGAAGCTTTCTTT. The complete variable domain, with remaining parts taken from reference TRBV19 and TRBJ1-1, reads DGGITQSPKYLFRKEGQNVTLSCEQNLNHDAMYWYRQDPGQGLRLIYYSQIVNDFQKGDIAEGYSVSREKKESFPLTVTSAQKNPTAFYLCAITTGGSLNTEAFFGQGTRLTVV.

The V and J genes are TRBV27 and TRBJ2-1; 11 bases align to TRBD2. V shed 4 bases, J shed 7 bases, and the junction held 12 bases outside the gene matches. Per the germline V gene, CDR1 is MNHEY and CDR2 is SMNVEV (reference sequence). This CDR3 has 17 residues. The CDR3, as DNA: TGTGCCAGCAGTTCTGCTAGCGGGAGGATAGTAAATAATGAGCAGTTCTTC. Translated: CASSSASGRIVNNEQFF.

This chain connects TRBV28 to TRBJ2-7, with D perhaps TRBD2 (5 bases). There are 13 residues in the CDR3. Per germline, CDR1 MDHEN and CDR2 SYDVKM. V was clipped by 6 bases and J by 4 bases, with 13 bases between them. The CDR3 coding sequence is TGTGCCAGCAGGAGGGCCGGGCAATACGAGCAGTACTTC. Its protein product is CASRRAGQYEQYF.

This sequence joins TRBV19 and TRBJ2-7; D is perhaps TRBD1 (6 bases). The CDR3 loop spans 15 amino acids. Germline-derived CDR1 and CDR2 are LNHDA and SQIVND (reference sequence). The V gene lost 5 bases and the J gene lost 5 bases, with 19 bases spanning the gap. The CDR3: CASSAVQGARNEQYF. The DNA of the CDR3 is TGTGCCAGTAGTGCAGTACAGGGAGCAAGGAACGAGCAGTACTTC.

V and J are TRBV6-1 and TRBJ1-2, with D uncertain. V lost 6 bases and J 7 bases, leaving 18 bases between the germline ends. The CDR3 covers 14 residues. Germline V gene lookup returns CDR1 MNHNS and CDR2 SASEGT. CDR3 protein: CASREKGRVLGYTF. The CDR3 DNA is TGTGCCAGCAGGGAAAAGGGAAGAGTACTTGGCTACACCTTC.

The chain combines TRBV18 with TRBJ1-2; D remains unclear. The CDR3 totals 14 residues. CDR1 and CDR2 from the germline V gene are KGHSH and LQKENI. V gave up 4 bases and J gave up 5 bases, with 14 bases separating them. CDR3 amino acids: CASSLKTTSYGYTF. The CDR3 nucleotides are TGTGCCAGCTCACTTAAGACAACGAGTTATGGCTACACCTTC.

This chain links TRBV5-5 with TRBJ1-2, with D unresolved. The CDR3 is 15 residues long. Germline assignment: CDR1 SGHKS and CDR2 YYEKEE (reference sequence). Trimming cost V 3 bases and J 2 bases, with 14 bases left between them. CDR3 residues: CASSYSGALNYGYTF. In DNA form, the CDR3 reads TGTGCCAGCAGCTACTCGGGAGCCCTAAACTATGGCTACACCTTC.

This sequence joins TRBV10-3 and TRBJ2-5; TRBD2 matches 11 bases. Germline CDR1 and CDR2: ENHRY and SYGVKD. This CDR3 region has 15 residues. The V and J ends lost 5 bases and 4 bases, in that order; junction bases with no gene match: 6. CDR3 DNA sequence: TGTGCCATCAGTTCAGGGACTAGCGGACGAGAGACCCAGTACTTC. This codes for CAISSGTSGRETQYF.

The sample holds one count of this clone. This chain uses TRBV7-9 with TRBJ1-1; D is possibly TRBD1 (6 bases). In germline, CDR1 is SEHNR, CDR2 FQNEAQ (reference sequence). V gave up 3 bases and J gave up 1 base, with 12 bases separating them. The CDR3 has 15 amino acids. CDR3 sequence reads: CASSLATGPNTEAFF. The DNA for the CDR3 is TGTGCCAGCAGCTTGGCCACAGGGCCGAACACTGAAGCTTTCTTT.

The gene calls are TRBV5-4 and TRBJ2-6; 10 bases are a match to TRBD2. Germline CDR1 SGHNT, CDR2 YYREEE (reference sequence). CDR3 size: 18 residues. V lost 5 bases, J lost 0 bases, and 8 bases stayed unmatched. This CDR3 is CASRTGTSASSGANVLTF. CDR3 in DNA: TGTGCCAGCAGGACGGGGACTAGCGCTAGCTCTGGGGCCAACGTCCTGACTTTC. Complete variable domain (other parts from reference TRBV5-4 and TRBJ2-6): ETGVTQSPTHLIKTRGQQVTLRCSSQSGHNTVSWYQQALGQGPQFIFQYYREEENGRGNFPPRFSGLQFPNYSSELNVNALELDDSALYLCASRTGTSASSGANVLTFGAGSRLTVL.

This clone occurred a few times. The chain combines TRBV2 with TRBJ2-2; D uncertain. Germline-derived CDR1 and CDR2 are SNHLY and FYNNEI. The CDR3 contains 12 residues. V was pared by 3 bases and J by 7 bases, with 6 bases between. In DNA form, the CDR3 reads TGTGCCAGCAGTGACTTATTCGGGGAGCTGTTTTTT. Its protein is CASSDLFGELFF.

V and J are TRBV6-5 and TRBJ2-1, with 11 bases identical to TRBD2. Trimming at V came to 11 bases and at J to 11 bases, leaving 14 bases not matched to a gene. There are 14 residues in the CDR3. Germline CDR1 and CDR2: MNHEY and SVGAGI. CDR3 nucleotides: TGTGCCTCTAGCGGGAGGCCCAGTTTCGGGCAGCAGTTCTTC. Protein: CASSGRPSFGQQFF.

The rearrangement joins TRBV6-6 to TRBJ2-1; 12 positions agree with TRBD2. Germline assignment: CDR1 MNHNY and CDR2 SVGAGI (reference sequence). V lost 5 bases to trimming and J lost 6 bases; unmatched junction nucleotides: 8. The CDR3 extends over 16 amino acids. The CDR3 coding sequence is TGTGCCAGCAGTGGGACTAGCGGGCCGGGGGTCAATGAGCAGTTCTTC. It yields the protein CASSGTSGPGVNEQFF.

This clone was found many times. V usage is TRBV10-3 and J usage is TRBJ1-1; TRBD1 might be the D (6 bases). The CDR3 is 12 residues long. Germline V gene data show CDR1 as ENHRY and CDR2 as SYGVKD. V gave up 9 bases and J gave up 1 base, with 9 bases separating them. This chain's CDR3 is CAIQGGNTEAFF. CDR3 DNA sequence: TGTGCCATACAGGGAGGGAACACTGAAGCTTTCTTT.

This CDR3 reads CASSLAGQGIGGANVLTF. The DNA of the CDR3 is TGTGCCAGCAGCTTAGCGGGACAGGGAATTGGTGGGGCCAACGTCCTGACTTTC. The chain carries TRBV7-6 and TRBJ2-6; 9 positions agree with TRBD1. Germline CDR1 is SGHVS and CDR2 is FNYEAQ. Germline trimming cut 0 bases from V and 3 bases from J; bases unmatched to any gene: 6. This CDR3 is 18 amino acids long. Combining the CDR3 with reference TRBV7-6 and TRBJ2-6 gives the whole variable domain GAGVSQSPRYKVTKRGQDVALRCDPISGHVSLYWYRQALGQGPEFLTYFNYEAQQDKSGLPNDRFSAERPEGSISTLTIQRTEQRDSAMYRCASSLAGQGIGGANVLTFGAGSRLTVL.

The J gene is TRBJ1-1, the V gene TRBV27; D gene uncertain. Per germline, CDR1 MNHEY and CDR2 SMNVEV (reference sequence). V was trimmed by 3 bases and J by 1 base, leaving 6 bases between them. This CDR3 has 13 residues. The CDR3 region is CASSFWGNTEAFF. DNA for the CDR3: TGTGCCAGCAGTTTCTGGGGGAACACTGAAGCTTTCTTT.

V is TRBV6-5 and J is TRBJ2-2; no clear D gene. From germline, CDR1 is MNHEY and CDR2 SVGAGI. The V end was cut by 6 bases, the J end by 3 bases, with 11 bases between. The CDR3 sequence is 14 residues long. The CDR3 DNA reads TGTGCCAGCAGCCACCTTCAGGACACCGGGGAGCTGTTTTTT. This codes for CASSHLQDTGELFF.